A single sample is the source of the 14 T cell receptor beta chains below, sequenced in a study of cytomegalovirus exposure and HLA in healthy donors. PCR used 60 Vbeta primers and 13 Jbeta primers. Libraries were prepared by immunoSEQ multiplex PCR; TCRdb keeps only in-frame clonotypes and omits some of them. The sample has roughly 120,000 clones, 74% seen once. Input material: PBMCs. These receptors were collected from a woman in her fifties or sixties in good health and CMV-seropositive.

The V call is TRBV6-1, the J call TRBJ2-2; TRBD1 might be the D (5 bases). This CDR3 spans 14 amino acids. Germline CDR1 and CDR2: MNHNS and SASEGT. Deletions cut 7 bases from V and 1 base from J, with 10 bases between. CDR3 loop: CASNTGLNTGELFF. Here the CDR3 DNA reads TGTGCCAGCAACACAGGATTGAACACCGGGGAGCTGTTTTTT.

This sequence joins TRBV4-2 and TRBJ2-1; D is uncertain. This CDR3 region has 15 residues. Trimming removed 0 bases at V and 7 bases at J, with 13 bases between. Germline CDR1 LGHNA, CDR2 YNFKEQ. The chain's CDR3 is CASSQDPRPLNEQFF. The CDR3 bases are TGTGCCAGCAGCCAAGACCCCAGGCCACTTAATGAGCAGTTCTTC.

The V and J genes are TRBV11-3 and TRBJ2-1; TRBD1 aligns across 10 bases. V lost 1 base and J lost 5; bases outside the gene matches: 2. The CDR3 has 15 residues. Per germline, CDR1 SGHNT and CDR2 YENEEA. The CDR3 DNA reads TGTGCCAGCAGCTTAGGGACAGGGGGACACAATGAGCAGTTCTTC. Translation gives CASSLGTGGHNEQFF.

The chain combines TRBV11-2 with TRBJ2-7; TRBD2 agrees at 8 bases. The CDR3 covers 15 residues. V was clipped by 5 bases and J by 5 bases; unmatched bases: 11. Germline V CDR1 and CDR2: SGHAT, FQNNGV. The CDR3 DNA follows: TGTGCCAGCAGCCTTAGACTAGCGAGGTTGAACGAGCAGTACTTC. This translates into CASSLRLARLNEQYF.

The chain has TRBV19 and TRBJ1-2; 8 nucleotides agree with TRBD1. The V gene's germline CDR1 is LNHDA and CDR2 SQIVND (reference sequence). Losses at the gene ends were 5 bases for V and 2 bases for J; bases not matched to a gene: 10. This CDR3 has 16 amino acids. The CDR3 DNA is TGTGCCAGTAGTCCACGCCCGGGACAGGCGAACTATGGCTACACCTTC. Translated: CASSPRPGQANYGYTF. The whole variable domain, filled in from reference TRBV19 and TRBJ1-2, reads DGGITQSPKYLFRKEGQNVTLSCEQNLNHDAMYWYRQDPGQGLRLIYYSQIVNDFQKGDIAEGYSVSREKKESFPLTVTSAQKNPTAFYLCASSPRPGQANYGYTFGSGTRLTVV.

Concerning this clone: Different DNA sequences within this sample yield the same CDR3. This chain connects TRBV5-1 to TRBJ2-3, with a weak D call TRBD2 (5 bases). The CDR3 length is 14 residues. V lost 4 bases and J 0 bases, leaving 9 bases between the germline ends. Per germline, CDR1 SGHRS and CDR2 YFSETQ. For the CDR3, the DNA is TGCGCCAGCAGCCCCAGGACTAGCACAGATACGCAGTATTTT. Translating it yields CASSPRTSTDTQYF.

V gene TRBV29-1 combines with J gene TRBJ2-3, with a tentative D call TRBD1 (6 bases). V dropped 4 bases and J dropped 0 bases, with 17 bases sitting between them. The length of the CDR3 is 16 residues. Germline V CDR1 and CDR2: SQVTM, ANQGSEA. This CDR3 reads CSVVPGTRSSTDTQYF. As DNA, the CDR3 is TGCAGCGTTGTGCCTGGGACAAGATCTAGCACAGATACGCAGTATTTT.

The genes are TRBV19 and TRBJ1-6; 9 bases map to TRBD1. Germline assignment: CDR1 LNHDA and CDR2 SQIVND (reference sequence). The CDR3 spans 12 residues. V shed 8 bases, J shed 8 bases, and the junction held 1 base outside the gene matches. Here the CDR3 DNA reads TGTGCCAGTTGGACAGGGGATTCACCCCTCCACTTT. Its protein product is CASWTGDSPLHF.

This chain links TRBV6-5 with TRBJ2-2; D possibly corresponds to TRBD1 (6 bases). This CDR3 spans 14 amino acids. V was pared by 10 bases and J by 5 bases, with 17 bases between. Germline V gene sequence: CDR1 MNHEY, CDR2 SVGAGI. The CDR3 sequence is CAIRRGGETGELFF. DNA for the CDR3: TGTGCCATCCGGCGTGGGGGCGAGACCGGGGAGCTGTTTTTT.

The V and J genes are TRBV5-1 and TRBJ2-5; D is perhaps TRBD1 (5 bases). The germline gives CDR1 SGHRS, CDR2 YFSETQ. This CDR3 contains 13 residues. The V end lost 5 bases, the J end lost 0 bases, and 8 bases lay between the germline ends. The CDR3 coding sequence is TGCGCCAGCAGACAGGTGTACCAAGAGACCCAGTACTTC. Translating it yields CASRQVYQETQYF.

The chain couples TRBV7-2 to TRBJ1-2, with D uncertain. V was shortened by 5 bases and J by 4 bases, with 17 bases between the two germline ends. Per germline, CDR1 SGHTA and CDR2 FQGNSA. The CDR3 runs to 15 residues. CDR3 protein: CASSPPNTALYGYTF. In nucleotides, the CDR3 is TGTGCCAGCAGCCCACCCAATACAGCCCTCTATGGCTACACCTTC.

This clone was found a few times. The rearrangement links TRBV30 to TRBJ2-3; 9 bases align to TRBD2. Per the germline V gene, CDR1 is GTSNPN and CDR2 is SVGIG (reference sequence). The trim removed 4 bases at V and 3 bases at J, leaving 5 bases unmatched. This CDR3 contains 14 residues. CDR3 sequence reads: CAWTRGLATDTQYF. The DNA for the CDR3 is TGTGCCTGGACCCGGGGACTAGCAACAGATACGCAGTATTTT.

The rearrangement links TRBV6-1 to TRBJ2-3; perhaps TRBD2 as D (5 bases). Germline loops: CDR1 MNHNS, CDR2 SASEGT. Trimming pared 10 bases from V and 2 bases from J, leaving 10 bases between. The CDR3 extends over 12 amino acids. The CDR3 nucleotides read TGTGCCATAGAGGGATACACAGATACGCAGTATTTT. It specifies CAIEGYTDTQYF.

This chain connects TRBV19 to TRBJ2-5, with a weak D call TRBD2 (5 bases). Trimming removed 3 bases from V and 0 bases from J, with 11 bases in between. Germline lookup yields CDR1 LNHDA and CDR2 SQIVND (reference sequence). The CDR3 has 15 amino acids. CDR3 amino acids: CASSISGTYQETQYF. Here the CDR3 DNA reads TGTGCCAGTAGTATTTCGGGAACGTACCAAGAGACCCAGTACTTC.